This TCR beta chain was identified during a study of blood T cells in healthy people across ages. It was with a sample-barcoded 5' primer and a J-beta primer mix that a second PCR of roughly 6 to 12 cycles was run. Using its own MiXCR run on the 5' RACE reads, TCRdb lists one record per CDR3 protein. The data contain roughly 800,000 distinct CDR3 sequences, about 53% of them singletons. In the case of this clonotype: The antigen is undetermined.

Looked up from germline, CDR1 is DFQATT and CDR2 is SNEGSKA (reference sequence). The CDR3 has 15 amino acids. Findings and caveats of the study: What prevented conclusive comparison of naive and antigen-experienced cells was that PBMCs were unsorted. A strong correlation was seen between TCR beta diversity and naive T cell percentage. Any changes in expanded clonotypes were possibly confounded, as donor CMV status remained unknown.

V gene TRBV20-1 combines with J gene TRBJ2-1; 7 bases align to TRBD2. TRBJ2-7 matches the DNA end more closely, so the J call is doubtful. The clonotype was recovered from an elderly man in good health. What was sequenced was blood. The CDR3 nucleotides are TGCAGTGCTAGAGATATGCGGGAGTTTAGGGCCGAGCAGTACTTC. Protein: CSARDMREFRAEQYF.